What follows are 24 T cell receptor beta chains derived from one specimen sequenced in a study of T cells in women clearing cervical HPV infection. This table comes from immunoSEQ multiplex PCR, and its TCRdb copy is limited to in-frame clones, with some not included. The listing contains under 50,000 clones. The sample was blood buffy coat. The receptors shown here come from a woman aged 18-69 years with a cervical HPV16 infection that either progressed to CIN3+ or cleared (not recorded which).

A note on this clone: The observed sequence ends 3 residues before the CDR3 terminus, with the missing tail filled in from the germline J gene. The V gene is TRBV7-2, the J gene TRBJ1-2, with a tentative D call TRBD1 (5 bases). V gave up 4 bases and J gave up 6 bases, with 9 bases separating them. Per the germline V gene, CDR1 is SGHTA and CDR2 is FQGNSA. This CDR3 comprises 12 residues. The DNA read from the CDR3 is TGTGCCAGCAGCTACAGGATGAATGGC. This codes for CASSYRMNG. From start to end, the CDR3 is CASSYRMNGYTF.

Points on this clone: The observed sequence ends 3 residues before the CDR3 terminus, with the missing tail filled in from the germline J gene. The chain has TRBV5-4 and TRBJ2-5; perhaps TRBD2 as D (5 bases). The V end lost 2 bases, the J end lost 1 base, and 12 bases lay between the germline ends. The CDR3 contains 15 residues. Germline V CDR1 and CDR2: SGHNT, YYREEE (reference sequence). Partial CDR3 DNA: TGTGCCAGCAGCTTCACACTAGGCGGCCAAGAGACC. Its translation is CASSFTLGGQET. The complete CDR3 protein is CASSFTLGGQETQYF.

With respect to this clone: The CDR3 goes on 3 residues after the read ends, and that part is filled in from the germline J gene. The V gene is TRBV7-9, the J gene TRBJ2-1; D is undetermined. V was trimmed by 1 base and J by 7 bases, leaving 11 bases between them. Germline lookup yields CDR1 SEHNR and CDR2 FQNEAQ (reference sequence). The length of the CDR3 is 14 residues. Partial CDR3 DNA: TGTGCCAGCAGCTTAGTCTCTAGTGCGAATGAG. Protein product: CASSLVSSANE. The complete CDR3 reads CASSLVSSANEQFF.

Concerning this clone: The read ends 3 residues early relative to the CDR3; the germline J gene fills the gap. The rearrangement uses TRBV10-3 and TRBJ2-7, with a possible D match to TRBD1 (6 bases). Germline V gene sequence: CDR1 ENHRY, CDR2 SYGVKD. Between the trimmed V and J ends, which lost 4 bases and 1 base, there was a span of 11 bases. This CDR3 comprises 14 residues. CDR3 loop: CAISVAGVSYEQYF. The part of the CDR3 DNA that was read is TGTGCCATCAGTGTGGCAGGGGTTTCCTACGAG.

Worth noting for this clone: The DNA ends 3 residues before the CDR3 does, and the rest of the CDR3 is filled in from the germline J gene. The J gene is TRBJ1-2, the V gene TRBV4-2; 10 nucleotides align to TRBD1. The CDR3 is made up of 18 amino acids. CDR1 is LGHNA and CDR2 is YNFKEQ in the germline V gene. CDR3 amino acids: CASSRYGIPGQGTTGYTF. The CDR3 DNA, read in part, is TGTGCCAGCAGCCGATACGGTATCCCGGGACAGGGGACTACCGGC.

Incomplete CDR3 DNA: TGTGCCAGCAGTCCAGGGGAGGAAAATGAG. Its protein product is CASSPGEENE. The full CDR3 reads CASSPGEENEQFF. J is TRBJ2-1 and V is TRBV2; D assignment may be TRBD1 or TRBD2 (6 bases each). The sequence runs out 3 residues before the end of the CDR3; the remainder is reconstructed from the germline J gene. Germline CDR1 SNHLY, CDR2 FYNNEI. V dropped 5 bases and J dropped 7 bases, with 12 bases sitting between them. This CDR3 is built from 13 residues.

As for this clone: The read stops 3 residues short of the end of the CDR3; the missing end is completed from the germline J gene. The V gene is TRBV7-7, the J gene TRBJ2-5, with 7 bases fitting TRBD1. The length of the CDR3 is 14 residues. Germline V gives CDR1 SSHAT, CDR2 FNYEAQ (reference sequence). After removal of 2 bases from V and 4 bases from J, the junction contained 4 bases not matched to a gene. The DNA read from the CDR3 is TGTGCCAGCAGCTTAAACACAGGGGTAGAGACC. Amino acids: CASSLNTGVET. The CDR3 reads in full as CASSLNTGVETQYF.

CDR3 residues: CASSLNEDTEAFF. The part of the CDR3 DNA that was read is TGTGCCAGCAGCTTAAACGAGGACACTGAA. V usage is TRBV7-9 and J usage is TRBJ1-1; D remains ambiguous. The read stops 3 residues short of the end of the CDR3; the missing end is completed from the germline J gene. V lost 2 bases, J lost 3 bases, and 7 bases lay in between. The length of the CDR3 is 13 residues. Germline V gene sequence: CDR1 SEHNR, CDR2 FQNEAQ (reference sequence).

Remarks on this clone: The read finishes 3 residues shy of the CDR3 end, and the germline J gene is used to complete it. This sequence joins TRBV19 and TRBJ1-5, with D tentatively TRBD1 (5 bases). V was shortened by 5 bases and J by 3 bases, with 11 bases between the two germline ends. The CDR3 extends over 14 amino acids. Germline V lookup: CDR1 LNHDA, CDR2 SQIVND (reference sequence). CDR3 DNA (partial): TGTGCCAGTAGTTTCCGGGGGTACAATCAGCCC. Protein: CASSFRGYNQP. The whole CDR3 protein reads CASSFRGYNQPQHF.

The covered CDR3 bases are TGCGCCAGCAGCCAAGTGACAGTAAACCAAGAGACC. It encodes CASSQVTVNQET. The CDR3 in full is CASSQVTVNQETQYF. The chain links TRBV4-1 to TRBJ2-5, with a possible D match to TRBD1 (5 bases). The read ends 3 residues early relative to the CDR3; the germline J gene fills the gap. The CDR3 consists of 15 residues. Germline V gene lookup returns CDR1 MGHRA and CDR2 YSYEKL. V was pared by 1 base and J by 0 bases, with 9 bases between.

Notes on this clone: An end of the junction does not agree with germline; a read error may underlie this. The read ends 3 residues early relative to the CDR3; the germline J gene fills the gap. The J gene is TRBJ2-2, the V gene TRBV4-2; D is possibly TRBD1 (6 bases). The CDR3 has 16 residues. The germline gives CDR1 LGHNA, CDR2 YNFKEQ. The DNA read from the CDR3 is TGCGCCAGCAGCCAAGCAACAGGGAGGAACACCGGGGAG. This gives the protein CASSQATGRNTGE. The complete CDR3 reads CASSQATGRNTGELFF.

Of note for this clone: The missing CDR3 end, 3 residues past where the read stops, is filled in from the germline J gene. This chain connects TRBV10-3 to TRBJ2-2; 12 bases map to TRBD1. CDR3 length: 17 residues. Looked up from germline, CDR1 is ENHRY and CDR2 is SYGVKD. J was trimmed by 4 bases and V by 4 bases; bases with no gene match: 7. The CDR3 sequence: CAISALGQGAGTGELFF. CDR3 DNA (partial): TGTGCCATCAGTGCCCTGGGACAGGGGGCGGGCACCGGGGAG.

Concerning this clone itself: The read is 3 residues too short to cover the CDR3 end, so that end is filled in from the germline J gene. The chain combines TRBV5-1 with TRBJ2-3, with 9 bases fitting TRBD1. The CDR3 consists of 13 residues. The germline CDR1 and CDR2 sequences are SGHRS and YFSETQ. This CDR3 reads CASSRTGVETQYF. The CDR3 DNA, read in part, is TGCGCCAGCAGCAGGACAGGGGTTGAGACG.

Remarks on this clone: Read sequence stops 3 residues before the CDR3 end, and the germline J gene provides the missing end. The chain links TRBV6-2 or TRBV6-3 to TRBJ2-7; 9 positions agree with TRBD2. The ends lost 4 bases at V and 2 bases at J; junction bases unmatched: 6. The CDR3 is 15 residues long. Per germline, CDR1 MNHEY and CDR2 SVGEGT. CDR3 protein: CASSSRLAGTYEQYF. CDR3 bases read: TGTGCCAGCAGTTCCCGGCTAGCGGGGACCTACGAG.

To note about this clone: Coverage ceases 3 residues before the CDR3 finishes, and the germline J gene fills in the end. The chain has TRBV30 and TRBJ2-3, with D maybe TRBD2 (5 bases). The CDR3 length is 11 residues. Germline V gene lookup returns CDR1 GTSNPN and CDR2 SVGIG (reference sequence). The sequenced part of the CDR3 DNA is TGTGCCTTTGGACTCACTCTTGCG. This sequence encodes CAFGLTLA. The whole CDR3 region reads CAFGLTLAQYF.

Note on this clone: From the germline J gene comes the end of the CDR3, since the read stops 3 residues before it. The genes are TRBV7-6 and TRBJ2-4; 7 bases map to TRBD1. The germline gives CDR1 SGHVS, CDR2 FNYEAQ. This CDR3 comprises 14 residues. The DNA read from the CDR3 is TGTGCCAGCAGCTTAGAGGGGGCCAAGTATGGT. This translates into CASSLEGAKYG. The CDR3 in full is CASSLEGAKYGQYF. The entire variable domain, with the rest obtained from reference TRBV7-6 and TRBJ2-4, is as follows: GAGVSQSPRYKVTKRGQDVALRCDPISGHVSLYWYRQALGQGPEFLTYFNYEAQQDKSGLPNDRFSAERPEGSISTLTIQRTEQRDSAMYRCASSLEGAKYGQYFGAGTRLSVL.

Comments on this clone: The read falls 3 residues short of the CDR3 end, and the missing part is taken from the germline J gene. The chain links TRBV30 to TRBJ2-5, with TRBD2 identical over 13 bases. The V gene's germline CDR1 is GTSNPN and CDR2 SVGIG (reference sequence). The ends lost 2 bases at V and 7 bases at J; junction bases unmatched: 10. The CDR3 runs 16 residues. The CDR3: CAWSMGGLAGRGTQYF. The CDR3 bases that were read are TGTGCCTGGAGTATGGGGGGACTAGCGGGAAGGGGGACC.

With regard to this clone: The CDR3 goes on 3 residues after the read ends, and that part is filled in from the germline J gene. J is TRBJ1-2 and V is TRBV18; maybe TRBD1 (6 bases). CDR3 length: 14 residues. In germline, CDR1 is KGHSH, CDR2 LQKENI. Incomplete CDR3 DNA: TGTGCCAGCTCACACCCGGGACATAACTACGAC. Its protein is CASSHPGHNYD. Given in full, the CDR3 is CASSHPGHNYDYTF.

Remarks on this clone: Other DNA sequences from this sample encode an identical CDR3 as well. This CDR3 is CASSRDRGDEQFF. The covered CDR3 bases are TGTGCCAGCAGCCGGGACAGGGGCGATGAG. V gene TRBV12-3 or TRBV12-4 combines with J gene TRBJ2-1, with 10 bases identical to TRBD1. The read is 3 residues too short to cover the CDR3 end, so that end is filled in from the germline J gene. Trimming cost V 6 bases and J 8 bases; bases outside gene matches: 4. The CDR3 runs 13 residues.

A word on this clone: The read finishes 3 residues shy of the CDR3 end, and the germline J gene is used to complete it. V usage is TRBV2 and J usage is TRBJ2-3; 15 bases agree with TRBD2. J gave up 0 bases and V 5 bases, and 3 bases lay outside the gene matches. CDR3 size: 17 residues. CDR1 is SNHLY and CDR2 is FYNNEI in the germline V gene. CDR3 DNA (partial): TGTGCCAGCAGTTTGGGACTAGCGGGAGGAAGCACAGATACG. As protein: CASSLGLAGGSTDT. The CDR3 in full is CASSLGLAGGSTDTQYF.

Comments on this clone: The observed sequence ends 3 residues before the CDR3 terminus, with the missing tail filled in from the germline J gene. The chain combines TRBV7-2 with TRBJ1-2, with no clear D. The V gene's germline CDR1 is SGHTA and CDR2 FQGNSA. This CDR3 has 14 amino acids. CDR3 DNA, as far as it was read: TGTGCCAGCAGCTTCGAGGGCTTAGACAATGAC. Residues: CASSFEGLDND. The complete CDR3 reads CASSFEGLDNDYTF.

To note about this clone: The read ends 3 residues shy of where the CDR3 ends; the end is completed using the germline J gene. The rearrangement links TRBV28 to TRBJ2-1, with TRBD1 as a possible D gene (6 bases). Per the germline V gene, CDR1 is MDHEN and CDR2 is SYDVKM. The CDR3 covers 15 residues. Trimming removed 6 bases from V and 2 bases from J, with 14 bases in between. The sequenced CDR3 bases are TGTGCCAGCAGCCCTACAGGACAGACCTACAATGAG. Translated: CASSPTGQTYNE. The CDR3 in full is CASSPTGQTYNEQFF.

To note about this clone: The CDR3 is cut off 3 residues early in the read; its end comes from the germline J gene. The J gene is TRBJ2-3, the V gene TRBV10-3; maybe TRBD2 (5 bases). The ends were cut back, 3 bases at V and 0 bases at J, with 16 bases in the middle. The CDR3 loop spans 17 amino acids. Germline loops: CDR1 ENHRY, CDR2 SYGVKD. Partial CDR3 DNA: TGTGCCATCAGTGACCTAGCTGAGGGAGATAGCACAGATACG. This encodes CAISDLAEGDSTDT. The entire CDR3 protein is CAISDLAEGDSTDTQYF.

About this clone: The read terminates 3 residues before the CDR3 end, so the remaining end is supplied by the germline J gene. The rearrangement uses TRBV4-1 and TRBJ2-3; TRBD2 matches at 9 bases. V was pared by 7 bases and J by 3 bases, with 5 bases of the junction left unmatched. Germline CDR1 and CDR2: MGHRA and YSYEKL. The CDR3 has 14 residues. The covered CDR3 bases are TGCGCCAGCAAGAAAGCGGGGGGTACAGATACG. This translates into CASKKAGGTDT. The CDR3 as a whole reads CASKKAGGTDTQYF.